Listed below are T cell receptor beta chains from one sample, sequenced in a study of CD8 T cells in Susac syndrome. TCRdb re-derived calls from the immunoSEQ multiplex PCR reads in MiXCR, one entry per CDR3 protein. The sample consists of roughly 190,000 distinct CDR3 sequences, roughly 95% of them appearing once. The sequenced sample consisted of CD4+ T cells from PBMCs. Source of these receptors: a human donor in good health. CDR3s include the opening cysteine and the closing phenylalanine or tryptophan. A D gene is named only where the DNA matches it firmly. Part of the rows lack a size; the others show once, few, many or a class for expanded clones.

clone size	D gene	V gene	J gene	CDR3 DNA	CDR3 protein
.	.	TRBV30	TRBJ2-2	TGTGCCTGGAGTGTTCGGGGTCAGGACGGGGAGCTGTTTTTT	CAWSVRGQDGELFF
once	.	TRBV20-1	TRBJ2-1	TGCAGTGCCGAACGACCATCGGGGGTAAATGAGCAGTTCTTC	CSAERPSGVNEQFF
.	.	TRBV29-1	TRBJ1-2	TGCAGCGTTGAAGGATCAGTCGGTGGCTACACCTTC	CSVEGSVGGYTF
.	.	TRBV20-1	TRBJ2-2	TGCAGTGCTAAAACGGGCCGAAAGCCCAGCACCGGGGAGCTGTTTTTT	CSAKTGRKPSTGELFF
.	TRBD2	TRBV29-1	TRBJ2-3	TGCAGCGTTTCCGGGACTAGCGGGAGCACAGATACGCAGTATTTT	CSVSGTSGSTDTQYF
.	.	TRBV28	TRBJ1-1	TGTGCCAGCACTACGGAAACTGAAGCTTTCTTT	CASTTETEAFF
once	.	TRBV6-6	TRBJ1-2	TGTGCCAGCAGGCCGGACAGAGGAGTTGGCTACACCTTC	CASRPDRGVGYTF
.	.	TRBV30	TRBJ2-3	TGTGCCTGGATTATTTACAGGGGCACAGATACGCAGTATTTT	CAWIIYRGTDTQYF
.	.	TRBV23-1	TRBJ2-7	TGCGCCAGCAGTCAACAACAAAGCGAGCAGTACTTC	CASSQQQSEQYF
.	.	TRBV20-1	TRBJ1-5	TGCAGTGCTAGGGCGGGGTTCGGCAATCAGCCCCAGCATTTT	CSARAGFGNQPQHF
.	.	TRBV3-1	TRBJ1-1	TGTGCCAGCAGCCCTCGGTGGGGGAACACTGAAGCTTTCTTT	CASSPRWGNTEAFF
.	.	TRBV20-1	TRBJ2-4	TGCAGTGCTAGAGTTCGGGCAGGGGCAAACATTCAGTACTTC	CSARVRAGANIQYF
few	.	TRBV3-1	TRBJ2-7	TGTGCCAGCAGTATAAGCGACTCCGAGCAGTACTTC	CASSISDSEQYF
.	TRBD1	TRBV6-2/TRBV6-3	TRBJ1-5	TGTGCCAGCAGTTACGGGACAGGGGTATTTCGGCAGCCCCAGCATTTT	CASSYGTGVFRQPQHF
.	TRBD2	TRBV12-3/TRBV12-4	TRBJ2-1	TGTGCCAGCAGCGTACTAGCGGGGGCCTACAATGAGCAGTTCTTC	CASSVLAGAYNEQFF
.	.	TRBV29-1	TRBJ2-5	TGCAGCGTTCTGCTAGAGAAAGAGACCCAGTACTTC	CSVLLEKETQYF
.	.	TRBV7-3	TRBJ2-1	TGTGCCAGCAGCTTAGTAAGCGGGATAACAGGGAATGAGCAGTTCTTC	CASSLVSGITGNEQFF
.	.	TRBV29-1	TRBJ2-7	TGCAGCGTTCAAGCGGACGCAGTCTACGAGCAGTACTTC	CSVQADAVYEQYF
.	TRBD1	TRBV29-1	TRBJ1-2	TGCAGCGTTGAAGATCTTGAGGACAGGGGGGCTAACTATGGCTACACCTTC	CSVEDLEDRGANYGYTF
.	.	TRBV3-1	TRBJ2-7	TGTGCCAGCAGCCAAGGCGGGTCGGCGAGACGTTCCGCCTTC	CASSQGGSARRSAF
.	.	TRBV13	TRBJ2-7	TGTGCCAGCAGCTTAGCCCCCCTACAGGGGACGGCGCGGGGCGAGCAGTACTTC	CASSLAPLQGTARGEQYF
.	.	TRBV20-1	TRBJ1-1	TGCAGTGCCACCTCTCTCAGGGGAGGAACTGAAGCTTTCTTT	CSATSLRGGTEAFF
.	.	TRBV29-1	TRBJ2-3	TGCAGCGTTGCCGCAAGCACAGATACGCAGTATTTT	CSVAASTDTQYF
.	.	TRBV5-1	TRBJ2-7	TGCGCCAGCAGCTTGGAGGGGACAACCTACGAGCAGTACTTC	CASSLEGTTYEQYF
.	.	TRBV29-1	TRBJ2-7	TGCAGCGTTGGGCGCGGGGCCTACGAGCAGTACTTC	CSVGRGAYEQYF
once	.	TRBV20-1	TRBJ1-2	TGCAGTGCTAGAGGGTCACAGGGATATGGCTACACCTTC	CSARGSQGYGYTF
.	TRBD2	TRBV7-2	TRBJ2-3	TGTGCCAGCAGCTCCGGACTAGTGGGGCAGTATTTT	CASSSGLVGQYF
.	.	TRBV7-2	TRBJ2-2	TGTGCCAGCATCCGAAGGGAGAACACCGGGGAGCTGTTTTTT	CASIRRENTGELFF
.	.	TRBV30	TRBJ2-1	TGTGCCTGGAGTTCGGGGTATACCTACAATGAGCAGTTCTTC	CAWSSGYTYNEQFF
.	.	TRBV29-1	TRBJ1-4	TGCAGCGTTGGGGAATCCAATGAAAAACTGTTTTTT	CSVGESNEKLFF
.	.	TRBV12-3/TRBV12-4	TRBJ2-5	TGTGCCAGCAGCTCCTTTGGGACAGCGGGGACCCAGTACTTC	CASSSFGTAGTQYF